Sequencing of this T cell receptor beta chain was carried out in a study of spatial heterogeneity in lung cancer. Study-wide findings and caveats: Higher tumor mutation counts went along with higher counts of expanded intratumoral alpha and beta TCRs.

This clonotype was detected many times. Antigen: not known. This beta chain was picked up by a library intended for alpha chains and is off target, so its count carries little meaning. This CDR3 has 14 residues. Germline CDR1 SGHTA, CDR2 FQGNSA. Trimming shortened V by 5 bases and J by 5 bases, and 12 bases separated the two germline ends. Each CDR3 protein gets one entry after TCRdb re-called the 5' RACE reads with MiXCR. The table has fewer than 11,000 distinct CDR3 sequences, 9.5% to 15% seen once. The time point is: sample taken at primary tumor resection. Sequencing of whole RNA from tumor, nontumor lung or frozen PBMC involved no sorting.

The sample consisted of lung tumor tissue, taken at surgery. The sequence was obtained from a male donor with early-stage non-small cell lung cancer. The V and J genes are TRBV7-2 and TRBJ2-2; D is possibly TRBD1 (5 bases). The CDR3 sequence is CASSLLKGTGELFF. CDR3 nucleotide sequence: TGTGCCAGCAGCCTCTTAAAGGGGACCGGGGAGCTGTTTTTT.